The entry below gives a single T cell receptor beta chain sequence along with its context. V gave up 4 bases and J gave up 7 bases, with 17 bases separating them. CDR1 and CDR2 from the germline V gene are SGDLS and YYNGEE. This CDR3 is built from 14 residues. This sample was taken from a study of identifying expanded T cells in peripheral blood. Sequencing was performed with immunoSEQ multiplex PCR; in TCRdb, only in-frame clones are kept and a portion is missing. The table includes 100,000 or so clones, around 88% detected once. Collection occurred without any documented infections or immune events in donors.

The sequenced material came from blood. This receptor was obtained from a person aged 18 to 75 in good health. The chain recombines TRBV9 with TRBJ2-5; a possible D gene is TRBD1 (6 bases). This CDR3 reads CASSPGQLQLTQYF. The CDR3 DNA reads TGTGCCAGCAGCCCAGGACAGCTTCAATTGACCCAGTACTTC. The full variable domain, with the rest looked up from reference TRBV9 and TRBJ2-5, is DSGVTQTPKHLITATGQRVTLRCSPRSGDLSVYWYQQSLDQGLQFLIQYYNGEERAKGNILERFSAQQFPDLHSELNLSSLELGDSALYFCASSPGQLQLTQYFGPGTRLLVL.